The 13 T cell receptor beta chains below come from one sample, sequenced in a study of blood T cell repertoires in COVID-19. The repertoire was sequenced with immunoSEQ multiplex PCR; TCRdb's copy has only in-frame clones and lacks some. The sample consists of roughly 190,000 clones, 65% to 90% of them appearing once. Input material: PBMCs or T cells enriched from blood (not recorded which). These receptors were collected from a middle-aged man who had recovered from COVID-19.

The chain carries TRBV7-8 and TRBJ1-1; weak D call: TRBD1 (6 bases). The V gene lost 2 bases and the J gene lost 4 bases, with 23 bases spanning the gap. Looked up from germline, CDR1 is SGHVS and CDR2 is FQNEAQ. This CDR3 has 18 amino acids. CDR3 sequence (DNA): TGTGCCAGCAGCTTACCCCCGGGGGGGCCGGATTGGGTCACTGAAGCTTTCTTT. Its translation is CASSLPPGGPDWVTEAFF.

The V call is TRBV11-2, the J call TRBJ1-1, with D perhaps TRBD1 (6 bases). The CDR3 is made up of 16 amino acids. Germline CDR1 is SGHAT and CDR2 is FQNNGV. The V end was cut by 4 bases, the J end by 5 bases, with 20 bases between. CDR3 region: CASSSLSQQGETEAFF. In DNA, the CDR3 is TGTGCCAGCAGCTCCCTCAGCCAACAGGGTGAGACTGAAGCTTTCTTT.

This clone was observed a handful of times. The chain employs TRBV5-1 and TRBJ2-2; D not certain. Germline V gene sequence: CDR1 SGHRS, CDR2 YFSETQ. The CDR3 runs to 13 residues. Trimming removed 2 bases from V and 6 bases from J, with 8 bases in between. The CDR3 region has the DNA TGCGCCAGCAGCTTTGAGGCGGCCGGGGAGCTGTTTTTT. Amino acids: CASSFEAAGELFF.

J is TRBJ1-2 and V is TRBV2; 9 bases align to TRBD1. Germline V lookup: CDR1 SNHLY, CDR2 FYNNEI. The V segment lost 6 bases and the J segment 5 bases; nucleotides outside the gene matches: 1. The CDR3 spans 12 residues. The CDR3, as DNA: TGTGCCAGCAGGGGGACAGGGTATGGCTACACCTTC. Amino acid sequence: CASRGTGYGYTF.

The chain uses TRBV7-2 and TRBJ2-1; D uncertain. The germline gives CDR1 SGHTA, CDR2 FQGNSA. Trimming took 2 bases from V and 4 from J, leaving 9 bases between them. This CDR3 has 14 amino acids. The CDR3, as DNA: TGTGCCAGCAGCTTAAAGGCGGTATACAATGAGCAGTTCTTC. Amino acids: CASSLKAVYNEQFF.

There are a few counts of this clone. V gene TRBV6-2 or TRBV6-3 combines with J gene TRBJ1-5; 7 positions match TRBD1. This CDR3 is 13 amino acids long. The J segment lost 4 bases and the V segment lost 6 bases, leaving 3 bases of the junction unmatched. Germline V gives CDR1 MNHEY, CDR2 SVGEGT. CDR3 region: CASSLDRNQPQHF. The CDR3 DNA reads TGTGCCAGCAGCCTGGACAGGAATCAGCCCCAGCATTTT.

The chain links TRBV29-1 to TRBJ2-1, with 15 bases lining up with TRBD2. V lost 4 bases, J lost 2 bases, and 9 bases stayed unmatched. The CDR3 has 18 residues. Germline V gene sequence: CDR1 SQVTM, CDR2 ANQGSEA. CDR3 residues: CSVAGTSGRLSAYNEQFF. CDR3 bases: TGCAGCGTTGCCGGGACTAGCGGGAGGCTTAGCGCCTACAATGAGCAGTTCTTC.

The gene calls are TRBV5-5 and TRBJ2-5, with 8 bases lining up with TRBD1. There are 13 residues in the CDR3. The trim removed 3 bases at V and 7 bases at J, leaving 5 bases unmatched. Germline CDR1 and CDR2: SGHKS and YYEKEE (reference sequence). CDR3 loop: CASSSTGEGTQYF. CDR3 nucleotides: TGTGCCAGCAGCTCGACAGGGGAAGGGACCCAGTACTTC.

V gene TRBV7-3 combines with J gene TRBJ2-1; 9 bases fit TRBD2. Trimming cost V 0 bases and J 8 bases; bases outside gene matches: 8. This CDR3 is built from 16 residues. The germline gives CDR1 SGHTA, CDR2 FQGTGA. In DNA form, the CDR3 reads TGTGCCAGCAGCTTAACGTCGGTAGCGGGAGTCGATGAGCAGTTCTTC. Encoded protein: CASSLTSVAGVDEQFF.

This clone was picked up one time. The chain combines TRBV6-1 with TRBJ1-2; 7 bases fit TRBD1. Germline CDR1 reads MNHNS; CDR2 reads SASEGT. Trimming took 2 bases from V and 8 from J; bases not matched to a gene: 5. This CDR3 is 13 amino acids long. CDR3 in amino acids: CASSELGGGGYTF. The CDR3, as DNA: TGTGCCAGCAGTGAACTAGGGGGCGGAGGCTACACCTTC.

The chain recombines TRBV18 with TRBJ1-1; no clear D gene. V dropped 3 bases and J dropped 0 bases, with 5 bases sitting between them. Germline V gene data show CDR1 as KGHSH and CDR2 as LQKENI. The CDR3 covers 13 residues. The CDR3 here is CASSPRLNTEAFF. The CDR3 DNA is TGTGCCAGCTCACCGAGGTTGAACACTGAAGCTTTCTTT. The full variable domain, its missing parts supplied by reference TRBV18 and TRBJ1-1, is NAGVMQNPRHLVRRRGQEARLRCSPMKGHSHVYWYRQLPEEGLKFMVYLQKENIIDESGMPKERFSAEFPKEGPSILRIQQVVRGDSAAYFCASSPRLNTEAFFGQGTRLTVV.

The CDR3 loop reads CASSFSLQVNYGYTF. CDR3 coding DNA: TGTGCCAGCAGCTTCAGCTTACAGGTGAACTATGGCTACACCTTC. V and J are TRBV5-4 and TRBJ1-2; possibly TRBD1 for D (5 bases). The CDR3 consists of 15 residues. Trimming left V 2 bases short and J 2 bases short, with 13 bases between. The germline V gene has CDR1 SGHNT and CDR2 YYREEE (reference sequence). Variable domain in full (rest from reference TRBV5-4 and TRBJ1-2): ETGVTQSPTHLIKTRGQQVTLRCSSQSGHNTVSWYQQALGQGPQFIFQYYREEENGRGNFPPRFSGLQFPNYSSELNVNALELDDSALYLCASSFSLQVNYGYTFGSGTRLTVV.

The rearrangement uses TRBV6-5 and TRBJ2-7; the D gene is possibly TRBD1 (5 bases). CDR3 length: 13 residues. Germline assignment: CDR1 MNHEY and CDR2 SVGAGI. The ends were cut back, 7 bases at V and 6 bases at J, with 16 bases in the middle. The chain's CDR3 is CASTSGQGPEQYF. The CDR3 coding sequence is TGTGCCAGCACCTCAGGGCAGGGCCCCGAGCAGTACTTC.